The present T cell receptor (beta chain) was sequenced within a study of neurological immune-mediated disorders. This clonotype was recorded at least ten times. PBMCs stored at -80 C, 2 million in total, were the source of the unsorted libraries. TCRdb reanalysed the 5' RACE reads using MiXCR and keeps one entry per CDR3 protein. This repertoire shows tens of thousands of distinct CDR3 sequences, 10% found once; its top ten account for about 20%. The sequence came from a woman aged 40 to 49 with HTLV-1-associated myelopathy (HAM/TSP). Material: PBMCs.

DNA of the CDR3: TGTGCCAGCAAGGTGCTCGGGGGCCTAGGCAACGAGCAGTACTTC. Its protein is CASKVLGGLGNEQYF. This chain joins TRBV27 and TRBJ2-7; D may correspond to TRBD1 or TRBD2 (6 bases each). Germline V gives CDR1 MNHEY, CDR2 SMNVEV (reference sequence). The V end was cut by 7 bases, the J end by 5 bases, with 21 bases between. The CDR3 covers 15 residues.